Listed here are 24 T cell receptor beta chains from one sample, sequenced in a study of T cell repertoires in cytomegalovirus infection. No cognate antigen is known for these TCRs. TCRdb redid the calling of the reads with MiXCR, one entry per CDR3 protein. The profile shows some 480,000 distinct CDR3 sequences, 25% to 35% of them singletons. This specimen consisted of cultured PBMCs, obtained from culture after CMV antigen stimulation. The receptors come from a human donor in good health (CMV status not recorded). Some clones in this sample may be carry-over from other donors' samples.

This sequence joins TRBV20-1 and TRBJ1-3; D possibly corresponds to TRBD1 (5 bases). The germline V and J ends were trimmed by 5 bases and 2 bases, with 13 bases remaining between them. The CDR3 length is 14 residues. The germline V gene encodes CDR1 DFQATT and CDR2 SNEGSKA (reference sequence). CDR3 DNA sequence: TGCAGTGCTCGGGAACAGGTTGCTGGAAACACCATATATTTT. This codes for CSAREQVAGNTIYF.

This sequence joins TRBV28 and TRBJ1-2, with 7 bases matching TRBD1. Germline lookup yields CDR1 MDHEN and CDR2 SYDVKM. The CDR3 runs 14 residues. Trimming took 5 bases from V and 5 from J; bases not matched to a gene: 8. The CDR3 DNA reads TGTGCCAGCAGTGCCCCCGGGACAGAATATGGCTACACCTTC. Protein: CASSAPGTEYGYTF.

V usage is TRBV27 and J usage is TRBJ1-1; 8 positions agree with TRBD1. The germline V gene has CDR1 MNHEY and CDR2 SMNVEV (reference sequence). V was clipped by 5 bases and J by 1 base; unmatched bases: 6. This CDR3 comprises 15 residues. For the CDR3, the DNA is TGTGCCAGCAGTCAATACAGGGGGACGAACACTGAAGCTTTCTTT. Its translation: CASSQYRGTNTEAFF.

This clonotype showed up just a few times. Here the CDR3 DNA reads TGTGCCAGCTCACCAGGCGGAGGGATAGCTGGGATCAAGACCCAGTACTTC. It encodes CASSPGGGIAGIKTQYF. V is TRBV18 and J is TRBJ2-5; D is possibly TRBD2 (6 bases). Trimming removed 2 bases from V and 6 bases from J, with 22 bases in between. Germline-derived CDR1 and CDR2 are KGHSH and LQKENI. This CDR3 contains 17 residues.

This clonotype was picked up many times. The CDR3 is CASSFEGRGADTQYF. The CDR3 nucleotides read TGTGCCAGCAGCTTTGAGGGCCGGGGCGCAGATACGCAGTATTTT. V gene TRBV7-2 combines with J gene TRBJ2-3, with D possibly being TRBD1 or TRBD2 (5 bases each). The CDR3 is 15 residues long. V was pared by 3 bases and J by 4 bases, with 14 bases between. CDR1 SGHTA and CDR2 FQGNSA come from the germline V gene.

This clonotype was seen a handful of times. The chain uses TRBV28 and TRBJ1-5; TRBD1 matches 8 bases. The germline V gene encodes CDR1 MDHEN and CDR2 SYDVKM. The V and J ends lost 5 bases and 5 bases, in that order; junction bases with no gene match: 8. This CDR3 is built from 15 residues. For the CDR3, the DNA is TGTGCCAGCAGTCCGACAGGGGTTCGGCATCAGCCCCAGCATTTT. As protein: CASSPTGVRHQPQHF.

The chain combines TRBV5-6 with TRBJ2-7; no clear D gene. The CDR3 has 15 amino acids. Germline lookup yields CDR1 SGHDT and CDR2 YYEEEE. V was pared by 1 base and J by 3 bases, with 14 bases between. CDR3 DNA sequence: TGTGCCAGCAGCTTGCAAACAGTTCGCGGCTACGAGCAGTACGTC. It yields the protein CASSLQTVRGYEQYV.

The table lists this clonotype with a few counts. The chain uses TRBV7-2 and TRBJ2-7; 7 nucleotides agree with TRBD1. V lost 0 bases to trimming and J lost 3 bases; unmatched junction nucleotides: 5. CDR1 and CDR2 from the germline V gene are SGHTA and FQGNSA. This CDR3 comprises 15 residues. CDR3 loop: CASSLAGTENYEQYV. The CDR3 coding sequence is TGTGCCAGCAGCTTAGCGGGGACAGAGAACTACGAGCAGTACGTC.

Here the CDR3 DNA reads TGTGCCAGCAGTTACCCAGGTATGGCGGGAGACAGCTCCTACAATGAGCAGTTCTTC. Protein sequence: CASSYPGMAGDSSYNEQFF. V gene TRBV6-8 combines with J gene TRBJ2-1; 7 bases fit TRBD2. V dropped 2 bases and J dropped 0; count of bases not matched to a gene: 13. The germline V gene has CDR1 MNHGY and CDR2 SAAAGT. The CDR3 length is 19 residues.

The chain links TRBV10-3 to TRBJ2-3; TRBD2 matches at 8 bases. The ends lost 10 bases at V and 4 bases at J; junction bases unmatched: 13. This CDR3 comprises 15 residues. Per germline, CDR1 ENHRY and CDR2 SYGVKD. The CDR3 protein is CATTGSGREPDTQYF. As DNA, the CDR3 is TGTGCCACGACAGGTTCCGGGAGGGAGCCAGATACGCAGTATTTT.

The rearrangement joins TRBV7-2 to TRBJ2-2, with D possibly being TRBD1 (5 bases). The CDR3 is 16 amino acids. The germline V and J ends were trimmed by 2 bases and 4 bases, with 14 bases remaining between them. The germline gives CDR1 SGHTA, CDR2 FQGNSA. The CDR3 protein is CASSLSGATSTGELFF. For the CDR3, the DNA is TGTGCCAGCAGCTTAAGTGGGGCTACATCCACCGGGGAGCTGTTTTTT.

This clonotype has at least ten counts. The CDR3 bases are TGTGCCAGCAGCTTAGGAAGGGGTGGATACGAGCAGTACTTC. Encoded protein: CASSLGRGGYEQYF. The chain couples TRBV7-8 to TRBJ2-7, with D possibly matching TRBD1 (5 bases). This CDR3 comprises 14 residues. From germline, CDR1 is SGHVS and CDR2 FQNEAQ. V shed 1 base and J shed 4 bases, with 11 bases lying between them.

The J gene is TRBJ2-2, the V gene TRBV2; unclear D gene. CDR1 and CDR2 (germline): SNHLY, FYNNEI. Deletions cut 4 bases from V and 0 bases from J, with 6 bases between. This CDR3 contains 14 residues. The CDR3 region is CASSARPNTGELFF. CDR3 DNA sequence: TGTGCCAGCAGTGCCAGACCGAACACCGGGGAGCTGTTTTTT.

This clonotype was observed at least ten times. The CDR3 bases are TGTGCCAGCAGTCCGCCGCAAGGGGCCGGGGAGCTGTTTTTT. Translating it yields CASSPPQGAGELFF. The J gene is TRBJ2-2, the V gene TRBV28; tentatively, D is TRBD1 (5 bases). The ends were cut back, 5 bases at V and 6 bases at J, with 13 bases in the middle. CDR1 is MDHEN, CDR2 SYDVKM, per germline. The CDR3 loop spans 14 amino acids.

This clonotype was found a few times. The V gene is TRBV11-2, the J gene TRBJ1-2; D not certain. The CDR3 spans 14 residues. Trimming pared 5 bases from V and 1 base from J, leaving 11 bases between. CDR1 and CDR2 from the germline V gene are SGHAT and FQNNGV. CDR3 nucleotide sequence: TGTGCCAGCAGCCCACGGTGGGATAACTATGGCTACACCTTC. Its translation is CASSPRWDNYGYTF.

In its sample, this clonotype was seen a few times. The chain recombines TRBV5-8 with TRBJ2-1; 7 bases map to TRBD2. With 4 bases clipped from V and 0 bases from J, the junction kept 10 bases outside the gene matches. Per germline, CDR1 SGHTS and CDR2 YDEGEE. The CDR3 consists of 17 residues. The CDR3 region is CASSHTPRGSSYNEQFF. The CDR3 region has the DNA TGTGCCAGCAGCCATACCCCGCGGGGGAGCTCCTACAATGAGCAGTTCTTC.

This clonotype was counted only a few times. The chain combines TRBV20-1 with TRBJ1-5; tentatively, D is TRBD1 (5 bases). Trimming cost V 3 bases and J 5 bases, with 14 bases left between them. Germline loops: CDR1 DFQATT, CDR2 SNEGSKA (reference sequence). There are 14 residues in the CDR3. The CDR3 DNA is TGCAGTGCTAGTCATTCGGGACTTTATCAGCCCCAGCATTTT. Translated, it gives CSASHSGLYQPQHF.

This chain's CDR3 is CASLLLKAYNEQFF. CDR3 DNA sequence: TGTGCCAGCTTACTATTAAAAGCCTACAATGAGCAGTTCTTC. The rearrangement joins TRBV2 to TRBJ2-1; D not certain. The CDR3 consists of 14 residues. V dropped 8 bases and J dropped 2 bases, with 13 bases sitting between them. Germline loops: CDR1 SNHLY, CDR2 FYNNEI. The full variable domain, rest sourced from reference TRBV2 and TRBJ2-1, is EPEVTQTPSHQVTQMGQEVILRCVPISNHLYFYWYRQILGQKVEFLVSFYNNEISEKSEIFDDQFSVERPDGSNFTLKIRSTKLEDSAMYFCASLLLKAYNEQFFGPGTRLTVL.

In this sample, this clonotype turned up a few times. The chain combines TRBV7-2 with TRBJ1-1; D possibly corresponds to TRBD1 (5 bases). CDR3 length equals 15 residues. Germline CDR1 and CDR2: SGHTA and FQGNSA. V gave up 5 bases and J gave up 6 bases, with 19 bases separating them. CDR3 in DNA: TGTGCCAGCAGCCCTAGGGTTGGGCGGGGCGCTGAAGCTTTCTTT. This encodes CASSPRVGRGAEAFF. Full variable domain (remainder filled in from reference TRBV7-2 and TRBJ1-1): GAGVSQSPSNKVTEKGKDVELRCDPISGHTALYWYRQSLGQGLEFLIYFQGNSAPDKSGLPSDRFSAERTGGSVSTLTIQRTQQEDSAVYLCASSPRVGRGAEAFFGQGTRLTVV.

This clonotype has only a few counts. The V gene is TRBV7-9, the J gene TRBJ2-7; weak D call: TRBD2 (6 bases). Trimming cost V 6 bases and J 2 bases, with 14 bases left between them. The CDR3 sequence is 14 residues long. The germline V gene has CDR1 SEHNR and CDR2 FQNEAQ (reference sequence). The CDR3 DNA is TGTGCCAGCAGTTACGGGACTCCCCCCTACGAGCAGTACTTC. Translated: CASSYGTPPYEQYF.

This rearrangement joins TRBV7-4 to TRBJ2-3, with 8 bases fitting TRBD1. Looked up from germline, CDR1 is SGHVT and CDR2 is SQSDAQ. The CDR3 runs 15 residues. V shed 4 bases, J shed 0 bases, and the junction held 3 bases outside the gene matches. CDR3 nucleotides: TGTGCCAGCAGCTGTGGACAGGGAAGCACAGATACGCAGTATTTT. This codes for CASSCGQGSTDTQYF.

The chain is built from TRBV28 and TRBJ2-2, with unresolved D. Germline lookup yields CDR1 MDHEN and CDR2 SYDVKM. The CDR3 covers 17 residues. The germline V and J ends were trimmed by 6 bases and 0 bases, with 17 bases remaining between them. CDR3 in DNA: TGTGCCAGCAGCCCCTTATCCGCAGCACCGAACACCGGGGAGCTGTTTTTT. It translates to CASSPLSAAPNTGELFF.

This chain uses TRBV5-4 with TRBJ2-5; TRBD2 aligns across 14 bases. There are 18 residues in the CDR3. The ends lost 3 bases at V and 5 bases at J; junction bases unmatched: 12. Germline values: CDR1 SGHNT, CDR2 YYREEE (reference sequence). The CDR3 loop is CASSSSVGLAGDGETQYF. CDR3 in DNA: TGTGCCAGCAGCTCCTCGGTGGGACTAGCGGGAGACGGGGAGACCCAGTACTTC.

This clonotype showed up just a few times. This chain joins TRBV10-3 and TRBJ2-7; 8 bases fit TRBD2. Germline-derived CDR1 and CDR2 are ENHRY and SYGVKD. This CDR3 region has 14 residues. V trimming: 4 bases; J trimming: 2 bases; junction bases outside the gene matches: 4. The CDR3 loop reads CAISASGGAYEQYF. DNA of the CDR3: TGTGCCATCAGTGCCTCCGGGGGGGCCTACGAGCAGTACTTC.